This TCR beta chain was profiled in a study of control samples from healthy donors and cancer patients. Here immunoSEQ multiplex PCR was the method, and the copy in TCRdb shows in-frame clones only, minus some. The table has around 150,000 clones, 80% to 90% seen once; the top ten hold approximately 12%. Trimming pared 1 base from V and 2 bases from J, leaving 18 bases between. The CDR3 totals 18 residues. Per germline, CDR1 MNHEY and CDR2 SMNVEV (reference sequence). Remarks on this clone: This sample also contains other DNA sequences that code for the same CDR3.

This chain links TRBV27 with TRBJ2-1; D is undetermined. Sequenced sample: blood. The sequence derives from a man aged 30-40 years in good health. The CDR3 DNA reads TGTGCCAGCAGTTTATACCCAAGTGTTGGTCGGACCTACAATGAGCAGTTCTTC. This translates into CASSLYPSVGRTYNEQFF.